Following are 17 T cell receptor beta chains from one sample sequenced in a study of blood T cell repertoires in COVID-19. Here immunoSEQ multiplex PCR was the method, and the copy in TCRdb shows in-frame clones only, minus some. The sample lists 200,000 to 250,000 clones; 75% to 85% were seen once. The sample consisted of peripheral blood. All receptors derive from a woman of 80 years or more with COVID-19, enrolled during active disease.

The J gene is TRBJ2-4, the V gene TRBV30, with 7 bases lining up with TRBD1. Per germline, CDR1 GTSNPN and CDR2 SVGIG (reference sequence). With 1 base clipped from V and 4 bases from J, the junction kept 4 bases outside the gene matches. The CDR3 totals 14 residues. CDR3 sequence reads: CAWSETGYKNIQYF. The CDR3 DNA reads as TGTGCCTGGAGTGAGACAGGGTATAAAAACATTCAGTACTTC.

The CDR3 coding sequence is TGTGCCAGCAGCTCCACAGGTTACAATGAGCAGTTCTTC. Translated, it gives CASSSTGYNEQFF. The chain employs TRBV7-2 and TRBJ2-1; D possibly corresponds to TRBD1 (5 bases). CDR1 and CDR2 from the germline V gene are SGHTA and FQGNSA. The CDR3 is 13 residues long. V was pared by 4 bases and J by 4 bases, with 8 bases between.

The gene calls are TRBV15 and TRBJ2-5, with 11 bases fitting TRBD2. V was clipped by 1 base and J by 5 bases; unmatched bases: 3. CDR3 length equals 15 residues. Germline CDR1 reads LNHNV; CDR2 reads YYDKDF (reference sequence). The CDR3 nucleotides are TGTGCCACCAGCAGAGCTAGCGGGGGGAAGGAGACCCAGTACTTC. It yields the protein CATSRASGGKETQYF.

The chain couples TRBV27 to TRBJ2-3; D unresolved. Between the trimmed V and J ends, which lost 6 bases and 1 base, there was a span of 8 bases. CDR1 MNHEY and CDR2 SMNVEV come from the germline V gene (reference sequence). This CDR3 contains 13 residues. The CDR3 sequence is CASRRSGTDTQYF. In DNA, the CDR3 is TGTGCCAGCAGGCGCTCGGGCACAGATACGCAGTATTTT.

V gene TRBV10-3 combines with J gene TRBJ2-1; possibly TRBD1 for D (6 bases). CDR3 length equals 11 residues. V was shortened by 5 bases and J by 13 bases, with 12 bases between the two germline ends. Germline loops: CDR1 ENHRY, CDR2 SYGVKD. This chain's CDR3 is CAISYQGTQFF. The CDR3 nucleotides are TGTGCCATCAGTTACCAGGGGACCCAGTTCTTC.

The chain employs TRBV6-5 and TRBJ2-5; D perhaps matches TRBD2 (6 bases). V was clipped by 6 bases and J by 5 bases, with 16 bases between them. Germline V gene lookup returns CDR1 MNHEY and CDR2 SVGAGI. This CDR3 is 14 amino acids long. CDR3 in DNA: TGTGCCAGCAGCCGACCGGGACTTGGGGAGACCCAGTACTTC. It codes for CASSRPGLGETQYF.

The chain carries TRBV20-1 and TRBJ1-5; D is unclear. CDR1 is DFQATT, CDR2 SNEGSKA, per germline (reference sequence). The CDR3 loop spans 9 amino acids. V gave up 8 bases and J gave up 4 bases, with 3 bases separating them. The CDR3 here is CSPNQPQHF. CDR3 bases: TGCAGTCCTAATCAGCCCCAGCATTTT.

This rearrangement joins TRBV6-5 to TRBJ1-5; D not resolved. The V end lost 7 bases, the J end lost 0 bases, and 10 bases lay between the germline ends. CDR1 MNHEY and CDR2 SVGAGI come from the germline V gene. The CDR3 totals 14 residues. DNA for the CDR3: TGTGCCAGCATTCTGACACTTAGCAATCAGCCCCAGCATTTT. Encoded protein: CASILTLSNQPQHF.

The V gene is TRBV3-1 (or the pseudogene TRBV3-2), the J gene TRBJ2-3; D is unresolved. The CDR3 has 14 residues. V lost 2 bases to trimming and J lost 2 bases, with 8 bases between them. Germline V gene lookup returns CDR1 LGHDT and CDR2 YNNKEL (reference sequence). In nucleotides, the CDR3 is TGTGCCAGCAGCCAACGACTTATCACAGATACGCAGTATTTT. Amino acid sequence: CASSQRLITDTQYF.

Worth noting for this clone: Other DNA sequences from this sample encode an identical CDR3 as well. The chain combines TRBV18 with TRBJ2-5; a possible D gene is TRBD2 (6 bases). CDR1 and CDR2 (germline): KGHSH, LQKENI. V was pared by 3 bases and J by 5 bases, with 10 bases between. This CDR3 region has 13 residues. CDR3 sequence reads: CASSPGLLETQYF. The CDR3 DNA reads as TGTGCCAGCTCACCGGGACTGCTTGAGACCCAGTACTTC.

The CDR3 DNA follows: TGTGCCAGCAGCACGCGACAGGGGCGCGGTTCGAACACTGAAGCTTTCTTT. This encodes CASSTRQGRGSNTEAFF. The chain uses TRBV7-9 and TRBJ1-1, with TRBD1 matching over 8 bases. V lost 5 bases to trimming and J lost 1 base; unmatched junction nucleotides: 12. Germline CDR1 is SEHNR and CDR2 is FQNEAQ (reference sequence). The CDR3 length is 17 residues.

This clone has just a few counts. The CDR3 DNA reads as TGTGCCAGCAGGGTACAGGGGTCAGATACGCAGTATTTT. Translated, it gives CASRVQGSDTQYF. J is TRBJ2-3 and V is TRBV7-9, with 7 bases lining up with TRBD1. The CDR3 contains 13 residues. Germline assignment: CDR1 SEHNR and CDR2 FQNEAQ (reference sequence). The trim removed 6 bases at V and 4 bases at J, leaving 4 bases unmatched.

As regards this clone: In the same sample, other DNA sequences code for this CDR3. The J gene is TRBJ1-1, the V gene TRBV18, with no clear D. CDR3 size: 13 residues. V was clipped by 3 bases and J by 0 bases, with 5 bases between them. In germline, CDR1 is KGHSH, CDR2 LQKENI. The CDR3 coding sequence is TGTGCCAGCTCACCCACGGTGAACACTGAAGCTTTCTTT. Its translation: CASSPTVNTEAFF. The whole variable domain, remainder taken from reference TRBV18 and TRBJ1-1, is NAGVMQNPRHLVRRRGQEARLRCSPMKGHSHVYWYRQLPEEGLKFMVYLQKENIIDESGMPKERFSAEFPKEGPSILRIQQVVRGDSAAYFCASSPTVNTEAFFGQGTRLTVV.

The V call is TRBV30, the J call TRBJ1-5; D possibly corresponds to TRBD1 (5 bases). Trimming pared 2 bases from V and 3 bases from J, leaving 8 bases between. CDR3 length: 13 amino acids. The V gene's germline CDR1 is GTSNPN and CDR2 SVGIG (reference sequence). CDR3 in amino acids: CAWSPGDNQPQHF. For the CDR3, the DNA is TGTGCCTGGAGTCCGGGGGACAATCAGCCCCAGCATTTT.

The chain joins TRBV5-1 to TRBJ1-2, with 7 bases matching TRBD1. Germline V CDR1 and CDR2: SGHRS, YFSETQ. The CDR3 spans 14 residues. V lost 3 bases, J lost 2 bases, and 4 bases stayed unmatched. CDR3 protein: CASSWGQMNYGYTF. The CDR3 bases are TGCGCCAGCAGCTGGGGACAGATGAACTATGGCTACACCTTC.

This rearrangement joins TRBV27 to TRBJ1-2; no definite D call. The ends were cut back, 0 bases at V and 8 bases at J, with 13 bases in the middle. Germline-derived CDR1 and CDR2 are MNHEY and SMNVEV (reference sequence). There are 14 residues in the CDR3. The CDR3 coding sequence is TGTGCCAGCAGTTTATCGGGGAGGATCGGGGGCTACACCTTC. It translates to CASSLSGRIGGYTF.

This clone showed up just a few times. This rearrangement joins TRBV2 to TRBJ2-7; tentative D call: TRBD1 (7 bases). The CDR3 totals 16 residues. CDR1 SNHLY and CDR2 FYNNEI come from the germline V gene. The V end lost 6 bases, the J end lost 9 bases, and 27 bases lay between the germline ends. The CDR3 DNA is TGTGCCAGCAGGTCCTTTGGCGGGACAGCCGACCTCATGCAGTACTTC. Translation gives CASRSFGGTADLMQYF.